This T cell receptor beta chain was profiled in a study of T cell repertoires in ileal Crohn's disease. Study context: Every patient was operated on for stricturing (61%) or penetrating (approximately 40%) complications.

Clones were read by immunoSEQ multiplex PCR, and TCRdb kept only the in-frame ones, dropping some. Among about 3,900 clones listed, approximately 81% were seen once. Study results and limitations: High-frequency clones were more common in sorted CD8 than CD4 cells.

To note about this clone: Its antigen remains unknown.

Noted time point: neoterminal ileum biopsy at postoperative endoscopy, about 6 months after surgery. This receptor was taken from an adult with Crohn's disease. Sequencing was performed on ileal tissue.

CDR3 protein: CAVRTDYTGELFF. The CDR3 DNA reads TGTGCCGTTAGGACAGACTACACCGGGGAGCTGTTTTTT. The V gene is TRBV27, the J gene TRBJ2-2; D is possibly TRBD1 (6 bases). Trimming pared 11 bases from V and 3 bases from J, leaving 13 bases between. The V gene's germline CDR1 is MNHEY and CDR2 SMNVEV (reference sequence). The CDR3 spans 13 residues.